This TCR beta chain was recorded in a study of cytotoxic CD8 clonotypes in ibrutinib-treated CLL. About the research overall: Once treatment had gone on for a median of about twelve months, range 6 to 36, response samples were drawn. Study-level results: Sustained-remission patients were sampled at one set of times and progressing patients at different ones. Under treatment, the uncommon public clonotypes either contracted or remained stable. Baseline clonality, higher than in age-matched healthy donors, tracked circulating CD8+ T-cell counts.

Data came from immunoSEQ multiplex PCR; TCRdb stores just in-frame clones and leaves some out. The data hold almost 250,000 clones, with 70% observed a single time. This clone appeared once. Its specificity is unknown. The V segment lost 0 bases and the J segment 4 bases; nucleotides outside the gene matches: 7. Germline-derived CDR1 and CDR2 are LGHNA and YSLEER. This CDR3 comprises 17 residues. This specimen consisted of PBMCs, obtained after 24 months of ibrutinib treatment. This TCR came from a human donor with chronic lymphocytic leukemia. V usage is TRBV4-3 and J usage is TRBJ2-3; 10 bases map to TRBD2. In DNA, the CDR3 is TGCGCCAGCAGCCAAGAGACATCTAGCGGGAGCCCAGATACGCAGTATTTT. Its protein is CASSQETSSGSPDTQYF.